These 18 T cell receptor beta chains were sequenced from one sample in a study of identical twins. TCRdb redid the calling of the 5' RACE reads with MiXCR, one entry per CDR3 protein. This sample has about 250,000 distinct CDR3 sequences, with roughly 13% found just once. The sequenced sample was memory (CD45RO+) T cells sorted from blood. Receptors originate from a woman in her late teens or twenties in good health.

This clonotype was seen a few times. This CDR3 is CASSAHFYREETQYF. DNA of the CDR3: TGTGCCAGCAGCGCCCACTTTTACAGGGAAGAGACCCAGTACTTC. The J gene is TRBJ2-5, the V gene TRBV9; D possibly corresponds to TRBD1 (6 bases). Germline-derived CDR1 and CDR2 are SGDLS and YYNGEE. The CDR3 covers 15 residues. The V end was cut by 3 bases, the J end by 3 bases, with 15 bases between.

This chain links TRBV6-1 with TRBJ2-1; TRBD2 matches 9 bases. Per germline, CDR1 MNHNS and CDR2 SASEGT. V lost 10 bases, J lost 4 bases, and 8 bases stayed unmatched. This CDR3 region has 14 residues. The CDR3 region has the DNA TGTGCCACCCATAGCGGGGGAGGGTACAATGAGCAGTTCTTC. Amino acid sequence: CATHSGGGYNEQFF.

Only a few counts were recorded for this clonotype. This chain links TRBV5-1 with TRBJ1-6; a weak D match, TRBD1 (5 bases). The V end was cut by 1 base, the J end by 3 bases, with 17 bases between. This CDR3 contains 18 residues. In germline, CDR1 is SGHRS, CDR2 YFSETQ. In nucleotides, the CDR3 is TGCGCCAGCAGCTTGCTTGGGGCAGCCAGAAACTATAATTCACCCCTCCACTTT. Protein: CASSLLGAARNYNSPLHF.

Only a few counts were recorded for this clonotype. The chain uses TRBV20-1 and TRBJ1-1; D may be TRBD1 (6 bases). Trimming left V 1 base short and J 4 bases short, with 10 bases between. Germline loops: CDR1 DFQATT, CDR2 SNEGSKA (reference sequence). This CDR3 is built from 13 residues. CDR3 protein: CSARGTVGTEAFF. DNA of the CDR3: TGCAGTGCTAGAGGGACAGTGGGCACTGAAGCTTTCTTT.

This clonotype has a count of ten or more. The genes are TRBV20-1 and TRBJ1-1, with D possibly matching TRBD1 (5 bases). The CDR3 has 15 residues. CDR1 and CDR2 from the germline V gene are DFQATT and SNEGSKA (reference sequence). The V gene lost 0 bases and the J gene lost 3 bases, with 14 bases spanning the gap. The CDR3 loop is CSARDYLGGDTEAFF. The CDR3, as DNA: TGCAGTGCTAGAGATTACCTCGGGGGGGACACTGAAGCTTTCTTT.

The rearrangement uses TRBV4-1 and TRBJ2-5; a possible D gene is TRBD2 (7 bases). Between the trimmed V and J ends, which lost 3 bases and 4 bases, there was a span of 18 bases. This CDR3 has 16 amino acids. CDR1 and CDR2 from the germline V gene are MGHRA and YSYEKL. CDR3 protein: CASSQAPGGLGETQYF. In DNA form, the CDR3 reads TGCGCCAGCAGCCAGGCCCCCGGGGGGCTCGGAGAGACCCAGTACTTC.

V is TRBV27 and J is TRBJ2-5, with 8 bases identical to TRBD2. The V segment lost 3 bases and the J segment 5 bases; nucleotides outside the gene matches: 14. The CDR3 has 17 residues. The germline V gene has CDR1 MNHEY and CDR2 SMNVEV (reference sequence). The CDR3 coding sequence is TGTGCCAGCAGTTTCCGGTCGGGGAGCGGGAGAGGGGAGACCCAGTACTTC. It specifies CASSFRSGSGRGETQYF.

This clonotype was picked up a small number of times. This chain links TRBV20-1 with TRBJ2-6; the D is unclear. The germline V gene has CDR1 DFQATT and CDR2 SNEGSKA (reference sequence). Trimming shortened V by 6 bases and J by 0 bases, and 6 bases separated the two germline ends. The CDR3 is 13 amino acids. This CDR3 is CSAKSSGANVLTF. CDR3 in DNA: TGCAGTGCCAAGAGCTCTGGGGCCAACGTCCTGACTTTC.

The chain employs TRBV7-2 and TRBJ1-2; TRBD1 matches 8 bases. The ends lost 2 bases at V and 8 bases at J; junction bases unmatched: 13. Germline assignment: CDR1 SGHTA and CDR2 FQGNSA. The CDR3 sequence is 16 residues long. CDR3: CASSLSSGQGAWGYTF. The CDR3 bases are TGTGCCAGCAGCTTAAGCTCCGGACAGGGTGCGTGGGGCTACACCTTC.

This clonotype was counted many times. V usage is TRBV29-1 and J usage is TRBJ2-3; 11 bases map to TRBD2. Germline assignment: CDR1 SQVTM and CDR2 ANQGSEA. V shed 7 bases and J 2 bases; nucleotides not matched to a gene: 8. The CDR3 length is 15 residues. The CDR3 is CSGSGTSGPTDTQYF. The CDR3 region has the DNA TGCAGCGGCTCCGGGACTAGCGGACCCACAGATACGCAGTATTTT.

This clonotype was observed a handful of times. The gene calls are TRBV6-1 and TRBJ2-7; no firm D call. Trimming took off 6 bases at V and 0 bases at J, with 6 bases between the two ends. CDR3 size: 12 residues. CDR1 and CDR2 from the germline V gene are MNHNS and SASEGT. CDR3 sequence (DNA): TGTGCCAGCAGAGAGATCTCCTACGAGCAGTACTTC. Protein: CASREISYEQYF.

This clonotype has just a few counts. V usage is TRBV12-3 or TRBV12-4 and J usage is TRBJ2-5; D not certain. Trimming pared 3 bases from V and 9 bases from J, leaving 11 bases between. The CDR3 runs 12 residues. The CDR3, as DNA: TGTGCCAGCAGTTTTGCAGGACCAGCCCAGTACTTC. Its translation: CASSFAGPAQYF.

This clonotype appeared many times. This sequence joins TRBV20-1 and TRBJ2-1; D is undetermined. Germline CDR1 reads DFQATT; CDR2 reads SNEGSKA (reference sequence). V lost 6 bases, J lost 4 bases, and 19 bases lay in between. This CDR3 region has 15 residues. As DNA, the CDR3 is TGCAGTGCGTTCCATCAGCGCGGAGATTACAATGAGCAGTTCTTC. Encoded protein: CSAFHQRGDYNEQFF.

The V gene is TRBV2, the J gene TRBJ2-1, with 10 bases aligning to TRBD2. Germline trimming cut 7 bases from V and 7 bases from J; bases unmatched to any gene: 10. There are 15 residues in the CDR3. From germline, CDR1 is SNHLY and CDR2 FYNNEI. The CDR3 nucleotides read TGTGCCAGCAATCTCCTAGCGGGAGTTGGGAATGAGCAGTTCTTC. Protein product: CASNLLAGVGNEQFF.

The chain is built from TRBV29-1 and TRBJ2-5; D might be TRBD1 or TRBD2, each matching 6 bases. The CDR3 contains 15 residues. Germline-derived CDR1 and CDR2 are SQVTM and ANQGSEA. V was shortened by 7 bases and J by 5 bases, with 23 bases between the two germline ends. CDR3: CSAGGFGRGRETQYF. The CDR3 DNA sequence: TGCAGCGCTGGGGGGTTTGGCAGGGGTCGCGAGACCCAGTACTTC.

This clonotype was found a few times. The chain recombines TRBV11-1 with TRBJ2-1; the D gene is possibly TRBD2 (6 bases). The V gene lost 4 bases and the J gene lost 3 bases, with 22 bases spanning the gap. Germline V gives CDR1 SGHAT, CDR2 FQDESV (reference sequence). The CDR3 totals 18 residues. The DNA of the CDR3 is TGTGCCAGCAGCTCCTCCCTCGGGGGTAGCGGAGACTACAATGAGCAGTTCTTC. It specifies CASSSSLGGSGDYNEQFF.

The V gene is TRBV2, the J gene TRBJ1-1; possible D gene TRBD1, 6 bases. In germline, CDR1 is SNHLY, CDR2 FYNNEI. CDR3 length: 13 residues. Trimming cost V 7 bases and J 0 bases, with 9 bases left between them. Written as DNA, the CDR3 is TGTGCCAGCACACAGGGTGTGAACACTGAAGCTTTCTTT. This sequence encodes CASTQGVNTEAFF.

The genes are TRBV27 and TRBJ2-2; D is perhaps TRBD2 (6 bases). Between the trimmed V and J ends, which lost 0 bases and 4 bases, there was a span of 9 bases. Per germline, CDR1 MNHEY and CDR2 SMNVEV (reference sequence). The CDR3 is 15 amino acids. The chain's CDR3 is CASSLSYGGTGELFF. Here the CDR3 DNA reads TGTGCCAGCAGTTTATCATACGGGGGCACCGGGGAGCTGTTTTTT.